These T cell receptor beta chains were read from a single sample in a study of cytomegalovirus exposure and HLA in healthy donors. Data came from immunoSEQ multiplex PCR; TCRdb stores just in-frame clones and leaves some out. The data contain about 170,000 clones, around 86% of them singletons. The sequencing sample was made of PBMCs. These receptors all stem from a male donor in good health and CMV-seronegative. The CDR3 runs from the conserved cysteine through the conserved F or W. The D gene is left open where the match is weak. Rows give clone size only sometimes, using once, few, many, or a class for an expanded clone.

abundance,d_gene,v_gene,j_gene,CDR3aa,CDR3nt
NA,TRBD1,TRBV7-6,TRBJ1-1,CASSTRQGLGTEAFF,TGTGCCAGCAGCACACGACAGGGTTTGGGCACTGAAGCTTTCTTT
NA,NA,TRBV6-5,TRBJ2-5,CASSYSHSRGAQYF,TGTGCCAGCAGTTACTCGCATTCCAGGGGGGCCCAGTACTTC
NA,TRBD1,TRBV6-1,TRBJ2-2,CASSDIRDSPTGELFF,TGTGCCAGCAGTGACATCCGGGACAGCCCCACCGGGGAGCTGTTTTTT
few,NA,TRBV5-1,TRBJ2-7,CASSLGPGHYEQYF,TGCGCCAGCAGCTTGGGGCCGGGACACTACGAGCAGTACTTC
NA,NA,TRBV5-1,TRBJ2-7,CASSLHEGNPYEQYF,TGCGCCAGCAGCTTGCATGAGGGAAACCCCTACGAGCAGTACTTC
few,TRBD1,TRBV9,TRBJ1-1,CASSVDRGWDTEAFF,TGTGCCAGCAGCGTAGACAGGGGGTGGGACACTGAAGCTTTCTTT
NA,NA,TRBV6-5,TRBJ1-6,CASTSEWEGPSPLHF,TGTGCCAGCACCTCAGAATGGGAGGGGCCTTCACCCCTCCACTTT
NA,NA,TRBV5-4,TRBJ2-5,CASRSIGERETQYF,TGTGCCAGCAGATCTATAGGGGAACGAGAGACCCAGTACTTC
once,TRBD1,TRBV6-1,TRBJ1-3,CASSGPRDRASGNTIYF,TGTGCCAGCAGTGGGCCCCGGGACAGGGCCTCTGGAAACACCATATATTTT
NA,TRBD2,TRBV9,TRBJ2-1,CASSERRGGSSYNEQFF,TGTGCCAGCAGCGAACGACGCGGGGGGAGCTCCTACAATGAGCAGTTCTTC
NA,NA,TRBV2,TRBJ1-2,CARQGFGGYTF,TGTGCCAGACAGGGCTTCGGAGGCTACACCTTC
NA,TRBD2,TRBV4-3,TRBJ2-2,CASSQKAGGRTGELFF,TGCGCCAGCAGCCAAAAAGCGGGGGGGCGTACCGGGGAGCTGTTTTTT
few,NA,TRBV7-2,TRBJ2-2,CASTLNAGTNTGELFF,TGTGCCAGCACCCTAAACGCGGGGACGAACACCGGGGAGCTGTTTTTT
NA,NA,TRBV25-1,TRBJ2-3,CASSEGRGGRTDTQYF,TGTGCCAGCAGCGAGGGAAGGGGGGGCCGAACAGATACGCAGTATTTT
NA,NA,TRBV4-3,TRBJ1-5,CASSQDLAGALNQPQHF,TGCGCCAGCAGCCAAGATCTCGCGGGGGCTCTCAATCAGCCCCAGCATTTT
NA,TRBD2,TRBV19,TRBJ2-7,CASSRASGVYEQYF,TGTGCCAGTAGTAGGGCTAGCGGGGTCTACGAGCAGTACTTC
NA,TRBD2,TRBV27,TRBJ2-3,CASSLWQGGTDTQYF,TGTGCCAGCAGTTTATGGCAGGGAGGGACAGATACGCAGTATTTT
NA,NA,TRBV28,TRBJ1-2,CASSFIGYTF,TGTGCCAGCAGTTTTATAGGCTACACCTTC
NA,TRBD1,TRBV27,TRBJ1-2,CANTGDLYGYTF,TGTGCCAACACAGGGGACCTCTATGGCTACACCTTC
NA,TRBD2,TRBV7-2,TRBJ2-2,CASSPLAGPNTGELFF,TGTGCCAGCAGCCCCCTAGCGGGACCGAACACCGGGGAGCTGTTTTTT
NA,NA,TRBV7-2,TRBJ2-6,CASSRSGANVLTF,TGTGCCAGCAGCCGCTCTGGGGCCAACGTCCTGACTTTC
NA,TRBD1,TRBV7-6,TRBJ1-6,CASSAYRGNSPLHF,TGTGCCAGCAGCGCCTACAGGGGGAATTCACCCCTCCACTTT
few,NA,TRBV7-9,TRBJ1-6,CASSPQGFGSPLHF,TGTGCCAGCAGCCCACAGGGTTTTGGGTCACCCCTCCACTTT
few,TRBD1,TRBV18,TRBJ1-5,CASSQERQGAIGQPQHF,TGTGCCAGCTCACAAGAAAGACAGGGGGCGATTGGTCAGCCCCAGCATTTT
NA,TRBD1,TRBV6-1,TRBJ2-7,CASSEWGQGPYEQYF,TGTGCCAGCAGTGAATGGGGACAGGGGCCCTACGAGCAGTACTTC
NA,NA,TRBV4-1,TRBJ1-2,CASSQVGENYGYTF,TGCGCCAGCAGCCAAGTCGGGGAGAACTATGGCTACACCTTC
NA,TRBD1,TRBV7-9,TRBJ1-2,CASSLSSTGRGGYTF,TGTGCCAGCAGCTTGTCCTCGACAGGGCGCGGTGGCTACACCTTC
NA,NA,TRBV7-9,TRBJ2-2,CASSPWVGANTGELFF,TGTGCCAGCAGCCCTTGGGTCGGGGCGAACACCGGGGAGCTGTTTTTT
NA,NA,TRBV2,TRBJ1-6,CASSVQVFESPLHF,TGTGCCAGCAGTGTACAGGTGTTTGAATCACCCCTCCACTTT
NA,TRBD1,TRBV19,TRBJ1-4,CASSTDRANEKLFF,TGTGCCAGTAGTACCGACAGGGCTAATGAAAAACTGTTTTTT
few,TRBD1,TRBV19,TRBJ2-2,CATRQGNTGELFF,TGTGCCACTCGACAGGGGAACACCGGGGAGCTGTTTTTT
NA,NA,TRBV9,TRBJ2-5,CASSMRDSSLETQYF,TGTGCCAGCAGCATGCGGGACAGCAGTTTAGAGACCCAGTACTTC
NA,NA,TRBV5-5,TRBJ1-2,CASSFAVTGSITF,TGTGCCAGCAGCTTCGCGGTCACAGGCTCTATAACCTTC
once,NA,TRBV2,TRBJ2-6,CASSEWTAGANVLTF,TGTGCCAGCAGTGAATGGACAGCTGGGGCCAACGTCCTGACTTTC
NA,NA,TRBV9,TRBJ2-5,CASSVEWRGTQYF,TGTGCCAGCAGCGTAGAATGGAGGGGGACCCAGTACTTC
NA,NA,TRBV11-2,TRBJ2-5,CASSLAGAGGFREQYF,TGTGCCAGCAGCTTAGCTGGGGCAGGGGGATTTCGGGAGCAGTACTTC
NA,TRBD2,TRBV7-8,TRBJ2-7,CASSWGGGDYEQYF,TGTGCCAGCAGCTGGGGCGGGGGGGACTACGAGCAGTACTTC
NA,TRBD2,TRBV9,TRBJ2-3,CASSAGLAGPTDTQYF,TGTGCCAGCAGCGCAGGACTAGCGGGCCCTACAGATACGCAGTATTTT
NA,NA,TRBV7-9,TRBJ1-4,CASSLGEVAEKLFF,TGTGCCAGCAGCTTAGGCGAGGTAGCCGAAAAACTGTTTTTT
NA,NA,TRBV10-3,TRBJ1-5,CATGGGGNQPQHF,TGTGCCACCGGCGGGGGGGGAAATCAGCCCCAGCATTTT
NA,NA,TRBV18,TRBJ1-1,CASSPVEGTEAFF,TGTGCCAGCTCACCGGTAGAGGGAACTGAAGCTTTCTTT
few,TRBD1,TRBV11-2,TRBJ1-5,CASSPGTGVVQPQHF,TGTGCCAGCAGCCCGGGGACAGGGGTTGTGCAGCCCCAGCATTTT
NA,NA,TRBV7-2,TRBJ2-7,CASSLPIKSEQYF,TGTGCCAGCAGCCTGCCGATAAAGAGCGAGCAGTACTTC
NA,TRBD1,TRBV9,TRBJ2-7,CASSVAIPGTGAYEQYF,TGTGCCAGCAGCGTAGCTATCCCCGGGACAGGGGCCTACGAGCAGTACTTC
NA,TRBD1,TRBV19,TRBJ1-2,CASRNRGTNYGYTF,TGTGCCAGTAGGAACAGGGGAACAAACTATGGCTACACCTTC
NA,NA,TRBV5-1,TRBJ1-2,CASSLGGRVNTF,TGCGCCAGCAGCTTGGGCGGTCGAGTCAACACCTTC
NA,TRBD1,TRBV7-9,TRBJ1-5,CASSPGTGNQPQHF,TGTGCCAGCAGCCCCGGGACAGGGAATCAGCCCCAGCATTTT
NA,NA,TRBV5-1,TRBJ2-5,CASSLGQARETQYF,TGCGCCAGCAGCCTCGGTCAAGCGCGCGAGACCCAGTACTTC
NA,TRBD2,TRBV7-8,TRBJ2-7,CASSLGGGGGTYEQYF,TGTGCCAGCAGCTTAGGTGGGGGGGGTGGTACCTACGAGCAGTACTTC
NA,TRBD1,TRBV5-1,TRBJ2-7,CASSMGQFSREQYF,TGCGCCAGCAGCATGGGACAGTTTTCTAGAGAGCAGTACTTC
NA,NA,TRBV7-9,TRBJ2-2,CASTLRTTDTGELFF,TGTGCCAGCACCCTCAGGACAACCGACACCGGGGAGCTGTTTTTT
NA,NA,TRBV6-5,TRBJ1-2,CASKTGDLNYGYTF,TGTGCCAGCAAAACCGGGGATTTGAACTATGGCTACACCTTC
NA,TRBD1,TRBV9,TRBJ1-2,CASSVGTALYGYTF,TGTGCCAGCAGCGTTGGGACAGCGCTGTATGGCTACACCTTC
NA,TRBD2,TRBV19,TRBJ2-5,CASSSRLAGGPRETQYF,TGTGCCAGTAGTTCAAGACTAGCGGGGGGGCCTAGAGAGACCCAGTACTTC
NA,NA,TRBV7-7,TRBJ2-5,CASSPGHIGETQYF,TGTGCCAGCAGCCCGGGACATATCGGAGAGACCCAGTACTTC
NA,NA,TRBV29-1,TRBJ2-7,CSVGASGPGEQYF,TGCAGCGTGGGGGCTAGCGGACCCGGCGAGCAGTACTTC
once,TRBD1,TRBV6-1,TRBJ1-5,CASNSQGLYNQPQHF,TGTGCCAGCAACTCACAGGGGCTTTACAATCAGCCCCAGCATTTT
NA,TRBD1,TRBV5-1,TRBJ1-2,CASSGQGPPSYGYTF,TGCGCCAGCAGCGGACAGGGGCCACCGAGCTATGGCTACACCTTC
NA,TRBD1,TRBV5-1,TRBJ2-2,CASSAGGTAFTGELFF,TGCGCCAGCAGCGCTGGTGGGACAGCATTTACCGGGGAGCTGTTTTTT
few,TRBD1,TRBV5-1,TRBJ1-1,CASSGRTGAKGTEAFF,TGCGCCAGCAGCGGTCGGACAGGGGCAAAAGGCACTGAAGCTTTCTTT